Included here is one TCR beta chain sequence, with context. This sample is part of a study of blood T cells in healthy people across ages. Total RNA, at least 6 micrograms per sample, was extracted from PBMCs. Sample-barcoded 5' priming and a J-beta primer mix drove a second PCR of about 6 to 12 cycles. In TCRdb, the 5' RACE reads were re-called with MiXCR into one record per CDR3 protein. The repertoire includes some 940,000 distinct CDR3 sequences, just under 30% of them detected once, and roughly 10% sits in the top ten. After removal of 5 bases from V and 5 bases from J, the junction contained 8 bases not matched to a gene. The CDR3 sequence is 15 residues long. These same records also appear under a second study, on T cells of mothers and their children.

The rearrangement joins TRBV12-3 or TRBV12-4 to TRBJ2-1; 8 bases match TRBD1. The receptor was derived from a woman aged 40 to 55 in good health. Sequenced: blood. CDR3 protein: CASSPDRGWHNEQFF. The CDR3 coding sequence is TGTGCCAGCAGTCCCGACAGGGGTTGGCACAATGAGCAGTTCTTC.